These 27 T cell receptor beta chains came from one sample sequenced in a study of cytomegalovirus exposure and HLA in healthy donors. Primers: 60 Vbeta forward and 13 Jbeta reverse. Libraries were prepared by immunoSEQ multiplex PCR; TCRdb keeps only in-frame clonotypes and omits some of them. The repertoire has some 140,000 clones, approximately 75% of them found once; the top ten carry approximately 4%. The sequenced sample consisted of PBMCs. These receptor sequences come from a man aged 50-59 years in good health and CMV-seropositive.

The chain employs TRBV7-2 and TRBJ2-7, with no clear D. Germline CDR1 and CDR2: SGHTA and FQGNSA. The germline V and J ends were trimmed by 4 bases and 4 bases, with 11 bases remaining between them. The CDR3 length is 13 residues. DNA of the CDR3: TGTGCCAGCAGCTCTTTCATAACATACGAGCAGTACTTC. This encodes CASSSFITYEQYF.

In its sample, this clone was seen once. The chain carries TRBV4-3 and TRBJ2-3; D is perhaps TRBD2 (5 bases). In germline, CDR1 is LGHNA, CDR2 YSLEER. The CDR3 spans 15 residues. The ends were cut back, 2 bases at V and 0 bases at J, with 9 bases in the middle. CDR3 region: CASSQSLASTDTQYF. CDR3 DNA: TGCGCCAGCAGCCAAAGTCTAGCTAGCACAGATACGCAGTATTTT.

V is TRBV4-3 and J is TRBJ1-1, with TRBD1 matching 8 bases. The germline V gene encodes CDR1 LGHNA and CDR2 YSLEER. This CDR3 has 16 residues. The V segment lost 0 bases and the J segment 4 bases; nucleotides outside the gene matches: 7. The CDR3 DNA reads TGCGCCAGCAGCCAAGATGAAGGACAGGGAGGCACTGAAGCTTTCTTT. It codes for CASSQDEGQGGTEAFF.

V is TRBV6-5 and J is TRBJ1-6, with TRBD1 as a possible D gene (5 bases). V was clipped by 8 bases and J by 10 bases, with 18 bases between them. The V gene's germline CDR1 is MNHEY and CDR2 SVGAGI. The CDR3 sequence is 14 residues long. CDR3: CASRDDSFTSPLHF. In nucleotides, the CDR3 is TGTGCCAGCCGAGACGACAGCTTCACCTCACCCCTCCACTTT.

This clone was seen once. The chain joins TRBV7-9 to TRBJ2-5; 16 positions match TRBD2. This CDR3 contains 16 residues. Germline V gene data show CDR1 as SEHNR and CDR2 as FQNEAQ (reference sequence). The junction had 2 bases not matched to a gene; V was cut back by 5 bases and J by 2 bases. CDR3 sequence reads: CASSPGLAGGQETQYF. Written as DNA, the CDR3 is TGTGCCAGCAGCCCGGGACTAGCGGGGGGGCAAGAGACCCAGTACTTC.

This chain joins TRBV6-1 and TRBJ1-1; D possibly corresponds to TRBD1 (5 bases). Trimming shortened V by 5 bases and J by 8 bases, and 18 bases separated the two germline ends. CDR1 and CDR2 (germline): MNHNS, SASEGT. The CDR3 sequence is 14 residues long. CDR3 DNA: TGTGCCAGCAGTTCGGGGGATCCGGAGCCGGAAGCTTTCTTT. Residues: CASSSGDPEPEAFF.

The V call is TRBV29-1, the J call TRBJ2-1; possible D gene TRBD1, 6 bases. V gave up 6 bases and J gave up 7 bases, with 22 bases separating them. This CDR3 has 15 amino acids. Germline V gives CDR1 SQVTM, CDR2 ANQGSEA. CDR3 loop: CSVKRGSGEWNEQFF. The CDR3 DNA reads as TGCAGCGTCAAGCGCGGCTCAGGGGAGTGGAATGAGCAGTTCTTC.

The chain is built from TRBV4-1 and TRBJ2-3; TRBD1 matches at 11 bases. The CDR3 length is 17 residues. V gave up 8 bases and J gave up 6 bases; unmatched junction bases: 16. Germline V gene lookup returns CDR1 MGHRA and CDR2 YSYEKL. The CDR3 loop is CASAQPRTGGKEDTQYF. The CDR3 region has the DNA TGCGCCAGCGCCCAACCTAGGACAGGGGGCAAGGAGGATACGCAGTATTTT.

The chain has TRBV7-9 and TRBJ1-1, with 9 bases aligning to TRBD1. From germline, CDR1 is SEHNR and CDR2 FQNEAQ (reference sequence). The ends lost 5 bases at V and 6 bases at J; junction bases unmatched: 4. This CDR3 has 13 amino acids. The CDR3 loop is CASSRGQGAEAFF. The CDR3 DNA sequence: TGTGCCAGCAGCCGGGGACAGGGCGCTGAAGCTTTCTTT.

The V gene is TRBV4-1, the J gene TRBJ2-7, with 9 nucleotides matching TRBD2. The trim removed 2 bases at V and 7 bases at J, leaving 3 bases unmatched. The CDR3 has 13 amino acids. CDR1 MGHRA and CDR2 YSYEKL come from the germline V gene. The CDR3 DNA reads as TGCGCCAGCAGCCAACCCCTAGCGGGGGAGCAGTACTTC. Amino acids: CASSQPLAGEQYF.

V usage is TRBV9 and J usage is TRBJ2-1, with 9 bases aligning to TRBD2. CDR3 length equals 15 residues. CDR1 SGDLS and CDR2 YYNGEE come from the germline V gene. With V trimmed by 2 bases and J by 10 bases, 10 bases remained unmatched. The DNA for the CDR3 is TGTGCCAGCAGCGTTAACGCGGGGGGGCGTGGGGAGCAGTTCTTC. Its translation: CASSVNAGGRGEQFF.

The chain carries TRBV29-1 and TRBJ2-3; 13 nucleotides line up with TRBD2. V lost 1 base, J lost 4 bases, and 8 bases stayed unmatched. The germline V gene has CDR1 SQVTM and CDR2 ANQGSEA. The CDR3 consists of 17 residues. The chain's CDR3 is CSVEGSGTSGISDTQYF. The CDR3 DNA follows: TGCAGCGTTGAAGGTTCCGGGACTAGCGGGATCTCAGATACGCAGTATTTT.

J is TRBJ2-1 and V is TRBV5-4, with a tentative D call TRBD2 (5 bases). The CDR3 has 14 residues. With 4 bases removed from V and 7 bases from J, the gap between germline ends came to 15 bases. Germline V gene sequence: CDR1 SGHNT, CDR2 YYREEE (reference sequence). CDR3 amino acids: CASSPEVARNEQFF. CDR3 sequence (DNA): TGTGCCAGCAGCCCGGAGGTAGCCCGGAATGAGCAGTTCTTC.

V and J are TRBV28 and TRBJ2-7; 7 positions match TRBD1. CDR3 length: 15 residues. From germline, CDR1 is MDHEN and CDR2 SYDVKM. The J segment lost 1 base and the V segment lost 5 bases, leaving 8 bases of the junction unmatched. CDR3 residues: CASSPGTDASYEQYF. The CDR3 DNA follows: TGTGCCAGCAGTCCTGGGACAGACGCTTCCTACGAGCAGTACTTC.

The gene calls are TRBV9 and TRBJ1-1; D gene ambiguous. Germline V gene lookup returns CDR1 SGDLS and CDR2 YYNGEE. The CDR3 consists of 15 residues. The V and J ends lost 6 bases and 1 base respectively, with 16 bases between them. The DNA of the CDR3 is TGTGCCAGCACGACTCATTATTCGGGGAACACTGAAGCTTTCTTT. It codes for CASTTHYSGNTEAFF.

The rearrangement uses TRBV6-4 and TRBJ2-1; weak D call: TRBD2 (6 bases). V dropped 0 bases and J dropped 3 bases, with 6 bases sitting between them. Germline CDR1 MRHNA, CDR2 SNTAGT. The CDR3 length is 14 residues. CDR3 amino acids: CASSDSSGYNEQFF. DNA for the CDR3: TGTGCCAGCAGTGACTCTAGCGGCTACAATGAGCAGTTCTTC.

The genes are TRBV7-8 and TRBJ2-6, with D tentatively TRBD2 (5 bases). The CDR3 is made up of 16 amino acids. V shed 5 bases and J shed 2 bases, with 13 bases lying between them. CDR1 is SGHVS and CDR2 is FQNEAQ in the germline V gene. CDR3 nucleotides: TGTGCCAGCAGCCCCCGGAGGCGAGCTGGGGCCAACGTCCTGACTTTC. This codes for CASSPRRRAGANVLTF.

The chain recombines TRBV25-1 with TRBJ2-5; 7 positions match TRBD1. V was pared by 2 bases and J by 4 bases, with 7 bases of the junction left unmatched. The CDR3 has 15 amino acids. The germline V gene has CDR1 MGHDK and CDR2 SYGVNS. The CDR3 spells CASSERQGSRETQYF. CDR3 nucleotide sequence: TGTGCCAGCAGTGAACGACAGGGTAGCCGAGAGACCCAGTACTTC.

This sequence joins TRBV10-2 and TRBJ1-1, with 8 bases that match TRBD1. Germline assignment: CDR1 WSHSY and CDR2 SAAADI. Trimming at V came to 6 bases and at J to 2 bases, leaving 11 bases not matched to a gene. The CDR3 covers 16 residues. DNA of the CDR3: TGCGCCAGCAGGGGCGCAGGGGGCGCGTCAAACACTGAAGCTTTCTTT. It codes for CASRGAGGASNTEAFF.

This clone turned up a few times. The rearrangement uses TRBV6-5 and TRBJ2-5, with D possibly TRBD1 on 5 matching bases. Germline CDR1 and CDR2: MNHEY and SVGAGI. The V end lost 6 bases, the J end lost 5 bases, and 19 bases lay between the germline ends. The CDR3 contains 15 residues. The CDR3 nucleotides read TGTGCCAGCAGCCGTCAAAGGGGTAGGATGGAGACCCAGTACTTC. It yields the protein CASSRQRGRMETQYF.

The chain couples TRBV5-1 to TRBJ2-5, with D perhaps TRBD1 (5 bases). The CDR3 has 14 residues. Deletions cut 1 base from V and 3 bases from J, with 10 bases between. The germline V gene encodes CDR1 SGHRS and CDR2 YFSETQ. The CDR3 region is CASSLSLGEETQYF. In DNA, the CDR3 is TGCGCCAGCAGCTTGTCGTTAGGGGAAGAGACCCAGTACTTC.

The rearrangement joins TRBV5-6 to TRBJ1-1, with D possibly matching TRBD1 (6 bases). The CDR3 totals 15 residues. Germline CDR1 and CDR2: SGHDT and YYEEEE. The germline V and J ends were trimmed by 0 bases and 1 base, with 10 bases remaining between them. The CDR3 nucleotides are TGTGCCAGCAGCTTGGAGACAGGCCGGAACACTGAAGCTTTCTTT. Translation: CASSLETGRNTEAFF.

V and J are TRBV10-3 and TRBJ1-1; D is unclear. The V and J ends lost 7 bases and 2 bases respectively, with 14 bases between them. Germline CDR1 and CDR2: ENHRY and SYGVKD. The CDR3 is made up of 14 amino acids. The chain's CDR3 is CAINMDGKNTEAFF. CDR3 sequence (DNA): TGTGCCATCAACATGGACGGGAAAAACACTGAAGCTTTCTTT.

The chain uses TRBV27 and TRBJ1-1, with 7 bases lining up with TRBD1. After removal of 5 bases from V and 0 bases from J, the junction contained 6 bases not matched to a gene. The CDR3 runs 15 residues. The V gene's germline CDR1 is MNHEY and CDR2 SMNVEV (reference sequence). The CDR3 loop reads CASSLQGVMNTEAFF. In DNA, the CDR3 is TGTGCCAGCAGTCTTCAGGGGGTCATGAACACTGAAGCTTTCTTT.

The chain recombines TRBV7-9 with TRBJ2-7, with 14 bases matching TRBD2. V dropped 4 bases and J dropped 2; count of bases not matched to a gene: 7. Germline CDR1 is SEHNR and CDR2 is FQNEAQ (reference sequence). The CDR3 has 17 residues. CDR3: CASSSPGLAGATYEQYF. The CDR3 DNA is TGTGCCAGCAGCTCTCCGGGACTAGCGGGGGCGACCTACGAGCAGTACTTC. Supplemented by reference TRBV7-9 and TRBJ2-7, the full variable domain reads DTGVSQNPRHKITKRGQNVTFRCDPISEHNRLYWYRQTLGQGPEFLTYFQNEAQLEKSRLLSDRFSAERPKGSFSTLEIQRTEQGDSAMYLCASSSPGLAGATYEQYFGPGTRLTVT.

This clone came up once. Its ends do not fully match the called genes, so a read error is possible. The chain joins TRBV19 to TRBJ1-3; D gene uncertain. CDR1 is LNHDA and CDR2 is SQIVND in the germline V gene (reference sequence). The CDR3 spans 12 residues. The CDR3 DNA sequence: TGTGCCAGTACTATAGCTAGAAGCACCATATATTTT. Its translation: CASTIARSTIYF. Filled out from reference TRBV19 and TRBJ1-3, the complete variable domain reads DGGITQSPKYLFRKEGQNVTLSCEQNLNHDAMYWYRQDPGQGLRLIYYSQIVNDFQKGDIAEGYSVSREKKESFPLTVTSAQKNPTAFYLCASTIARSTIYFGEGSWLTVV.

The J gene is TRBJ2-7, the V gene TRBV14; 7 bases align to TRBD2. Germline V CDR1 and CDR2: SGHDN, FVKESK. The CDR3 contains 14 residues. The J segment lost 1 base and the V segment lost 4 bases, leaving 4 bases of the junction unmatched. CDR3 amino acids: CASSPGGSSYEQYF. CDR3 DNA: TGTGCCAGCAGCCCGGGGGGTTCTTCCTACGAGCAGTACTTC. The entire variable domain, with the rest obtained from reference TRBV14 and TRBJ2-7, is as follows: EAGVTQFPSHSVIEKGQTVTLRCDPISGHDNLYWYRRVMGKEIKFLLHFVKESKQDESGMPNNRFLAERTGGTYSTLKVQPAELEDSGVYFCASSPGGSSYEQYFGPGTRLTVT.